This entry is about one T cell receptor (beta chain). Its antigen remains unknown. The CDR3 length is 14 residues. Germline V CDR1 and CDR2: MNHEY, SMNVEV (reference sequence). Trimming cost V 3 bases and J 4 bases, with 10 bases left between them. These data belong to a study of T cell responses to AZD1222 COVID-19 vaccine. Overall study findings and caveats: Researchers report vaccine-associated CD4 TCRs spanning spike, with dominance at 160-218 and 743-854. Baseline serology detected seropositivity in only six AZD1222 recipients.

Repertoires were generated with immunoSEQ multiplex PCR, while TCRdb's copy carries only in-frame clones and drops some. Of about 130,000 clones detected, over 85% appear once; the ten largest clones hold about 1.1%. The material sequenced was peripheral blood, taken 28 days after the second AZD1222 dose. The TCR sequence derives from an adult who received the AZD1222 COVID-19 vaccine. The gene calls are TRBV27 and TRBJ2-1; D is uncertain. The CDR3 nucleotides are TGTGCCAGCAGTTTTTTGGACCGATACAATGAGCAGTTCTTC. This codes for CASSFLDRYNEQFF.